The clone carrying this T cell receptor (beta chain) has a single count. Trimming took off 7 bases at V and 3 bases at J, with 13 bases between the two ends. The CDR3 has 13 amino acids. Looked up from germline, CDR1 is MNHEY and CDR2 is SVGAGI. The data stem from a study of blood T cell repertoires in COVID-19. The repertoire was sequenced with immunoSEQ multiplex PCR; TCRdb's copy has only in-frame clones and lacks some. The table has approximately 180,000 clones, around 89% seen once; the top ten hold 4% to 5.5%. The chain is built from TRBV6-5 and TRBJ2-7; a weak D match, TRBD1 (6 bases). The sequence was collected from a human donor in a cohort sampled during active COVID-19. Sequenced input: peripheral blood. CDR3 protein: CASNTGFRYEQYF. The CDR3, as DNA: TGTGCCAGCAACACAGGGTTTCGCTACGAGCAGTACTTC.